The text below deals with one T cell receptor beta chain. Antigen specificity is unknown. This sample is part of a study of lymphopenia after photon versus proton radiotherapy. Study-level findings and limits: Relative stability marked proton patients; photon patients lost diversity and naive cells. Larger post-nadir TCR diversity loss correlated inversely with survival in deceased patients. After lymphocyte nadir, photon-treated repertoires showed oligoclonal expansion, especially CD8+ Temra. Authors raise, but do not show, better survival with proton therapy.

Method: immunoSEQ multiplex PCR; TCRdb's copy keeps in-frame clones and lacks some. The sample has thousands of clones, approximately 93% seen once. The sample was peripheral blood, taken from a patient treated with photon-based radiotherapy. The origin of this receptor is a man between 60 and 75 years old with cholangiocarcinoma.

Here the CDR3 DNA reads TGTGCCAGCAGCCAATCACTCTCCAGGGGGGGAGGCACAGATACGCAGTATTTT. Its protein product is CASSQSLSRGGGTDTQYF. The chain carries TRBV4-2 and TRBJ2-3; either TRBD1 or TRBD2 may supply D (7 bases each). V was pared by 2 bases and J by 1 base, with 19 bases between. The CDR3 has 18 amino acids. Germline V gives CDR1 LGHNA, CDR2 YNFKEQ.